The next 2 T cell receptor beta chains were all read from a single sample in a study of cytomegalovirus exposure and HLA in healthy donors. PCR was performed using 60 Vbeta and 13 Jbeta primers. The protocol was immunoSEQ multiplex PCR, while the TCRdb copy is restricted to in-frame clones and leaves out a portion. The sample holds some 150,000 clones, around 74% seen once. Sequencing was performed on PBMCs. These receptors came from a man aged 18 to 29 in good health and CMV-seronegative.

The count of this clone is one. V gene TRBV5-1 combines with J gene TRBJ1-4, with D possibly matching TRBD1 (5 bases). Trimming stripped 5 bases from V and 6 bases from J, with 11 bases between. Per the germline V gene, CDR1 is SGHRS and CDR2 is YFSETQ. This CDR3 spans 13 amino acids. This CDR3 is CASRRGRDEKLFF. CDR3 nucleotide sequence: TGCGCCAGCAGGCGGGGGAGGGATGAAAAACTGTTTTTT.

This clone was seen only a few times. Other DNA sequences from this sample encode an identical CDR3 as well. The gene calls are TRBV27 and TRBJ2-1, with a tentative D call TRBD2 (5 bases). V lost 3 bases to trimming and J lost 0 bases, with 9 bases between them. The CDR3 covers 15 residues. Germline assignment: CDR1 MNHEY and CDR2 SMNVEV (reference sequence). CDR3 sequence reads: CASSFGGSSYNEQFF. The CDR3 coding sequence is TGTGCCAGCAGTTTCGGAGGTAGCTCCTACAATGAGCAGTTCTTC.